This entry describes one TCR beta chain. Its antigen is unidentified. The sample is drawn from a study of shared clonotypes between healthy human individuals. Overall study: Researchers drew samples from two women and three men aged 18 to 49. Broader study findings: Among the subsets, naive ones generally showed larger estimated richness than memory ones. Several donors shared approximately 5% of their naive CD4 clonotypes. Unshared clonotypes carried lower generation probabilities than those common to all four donors.

This CDR3 comprises 13 residues. Per the germline V gene, CDR1 is KGHSH and CDR2 is LQKENI. With 0 bases removed from V and 7 bases from J, the gap between germline ends came to 7 bases. Sequencing used immunoSEQ multiplex PCR; TCRdb keeps in-frame clones, though not all of them. The table records around 2.5 million clones, 80% to 95% of them present only once. Sequenced: naive CD4+ T cells from PBMCs. Indicated subset: CD45RA+ positively selected. The rearrangement links TRBV18 to TRBJ1-5; D is unresolved. The receptor was derived from a man younger than 30 in good health. Some clones in this sample may be carry-over from other donors' samples. The chain's CDR3 is CASSPPREQPQHF. The DNA of the CDR3 is TGTGCCAGCTCACCACCCCGGGAGCAGCCCCAGCATTTT.